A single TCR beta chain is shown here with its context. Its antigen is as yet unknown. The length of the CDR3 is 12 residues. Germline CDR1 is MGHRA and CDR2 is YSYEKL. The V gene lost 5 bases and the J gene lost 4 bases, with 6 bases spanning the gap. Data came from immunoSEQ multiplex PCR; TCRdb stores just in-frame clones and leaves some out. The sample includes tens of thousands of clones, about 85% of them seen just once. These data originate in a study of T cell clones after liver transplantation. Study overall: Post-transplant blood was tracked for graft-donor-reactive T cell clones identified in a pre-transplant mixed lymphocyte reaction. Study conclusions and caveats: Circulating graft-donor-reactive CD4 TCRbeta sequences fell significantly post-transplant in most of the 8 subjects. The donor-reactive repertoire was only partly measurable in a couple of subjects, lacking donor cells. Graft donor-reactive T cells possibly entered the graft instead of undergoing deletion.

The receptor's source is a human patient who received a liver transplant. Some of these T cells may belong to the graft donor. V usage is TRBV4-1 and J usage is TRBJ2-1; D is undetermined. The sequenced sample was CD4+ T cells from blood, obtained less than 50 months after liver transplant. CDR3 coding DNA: TGCGCCAGCAGCACACCATACAATGAGCAGTTCTTC. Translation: CASSTPYNEQFF.